Following are 21 T cell receptor beta chains from one sample sequenced in a study of CD8+ T cells in alopecia areata. After isolation, RNA underwent reverse transcription to generate cDNA as the sequencing template. TCRdb's table, derived via immunoSEQ multiplex PCR, lists solely in-frame clones and lacks some. Among more than 140,000 clones listed, roughly nine tenths were seen once. Treatment defined: oral pan-JAK inhibitor, 5-10 mg twice daily. The source material was CD8+ T cells sorted from blood, sampled at week 4, from a patient treated with tofacitinib. The receptor set was obtained from a human donor with alopecia areata.

V usage is TRBV30 and J usage is TRBJ2-5; D may be TRBD1 (5 bases). The CDR3 consists of 11 residues. Trimming removed 3 bases from V and 5 bases from J, with 7 bases in between. Germline CDR1 GTSNPN, CDR2 SVGIG (reference sequence). The CDR3 protein is CAWSQGETQYF. The CDR3 DNA follows: TGTGCCTGGAGCCAGGGTGAGACCCAGTACTTC. The full variable domain, in which reference TRBV30 and TRBJ2-5 provide the parts outside the CDR3, is SQTIHQWPATLVQPVGSPLSLECTVEGTSNPNLYWYRQAAGRGLQLLFYSVGIGQISSEVPQNLSASRPQDRQFILSSKKLLLSDSGFYLCAWSQGETQYFGPGTRLLVL.

V is TRBV13 and J is TRBJ2-7, with D possibly called TRBD1 or TRBD2 (5 bases each). Looked up from germline, CDR1 is PRHDT and CDR2 is FYEKMQ (reference sequence). The CDR3 is made up of 16 amino acids. The V and J ends lost 5 bases and 5 bases respectively, with 22 bases between them. CDR3 in DNA: TGTGCCAGCAGCCCTTGGACGCCGGTGGGGGAACACGAGCAGTACTTC. Translation: CASSPWTPVGEHEQYF.

The chain links TRBV7-3 to TRBJ2-7; 10 nucleotides line up with TRBD2. Germline assignment: CDR1 SGHTA and CDR2 FQGTGA. Germline trimming cut 5 bases from V and 4 bases from J; bases unmatched to any gene: 8. The CDR3 has 15 amino acids. CDR3 residues: CASSILAGDRYEQYF. In DNA, the CDR3 is TGTGCCAGCAGCATCCTAGCGGGAGATAGGTACGAGCAGTACTTC.

The chain carries TRBV19 and TRBJ2-3; D not resolved. The CDR3 is 12 amino acids. Germline V lookup: CDR1 LNHDA, CDR2 SQIVND (reference sequence). V was shortened by 5 bases and J by 5 bases, with 8 bases between the two germline ends. The CDR3 sequence is CASSPLGDTQYF. The CDR3, as DNA: TGTGCCAGTAGTCCTTTAGGAGATACGCAGTATTTT.

The chain is built from TRBV27 and TRBJ1-1; D perhaps matches TRBD1 (6 bases). V was shortened by 4 bases and J by 2 bases, with 14 bases between the two germline ends. This CDR3 contains 15 residues. In germline, CDR1 is MNHEY, CDR2 SMNVEV (reference sequence). For the CDR3, the DNA is TGTGCCAGCAGTTCTACAGGGACAAGAAACACTGAAGCTTTCTTT. Translating gives CASSSTGTRNTEAFF.

This clone was recorded only once. The chain is built from TRBV4-1 and TRBJ2-7, with D unresolved. The CDR3 length is 12 residues. In germline, CDR1 is MGHRA, CDR2 YSYEKL. V lost 0 bases and J 6 bases, leaving 6 bases between the germline ends. Here the CDR3 reads CASSQDGREQYF. CDR3 DNA: TGCGCCAGCAGCCAAGATGGGCGCGAGCAGTACTTC.

The chain employs TRBV29-1 and TRBJ2-1; tentatively, D is TRBD1 or TRBD2 (5 bases each). The CDR3 sequence is 12 residues long. CDR1 and CDR2 from the germline V gene are SQVTM and ANQGSEA. With 0 bases removed from V and 12 bases from J, the gap between germline ends came to 12 bases. The CDR3 reads CSVEEGTDPQFF. The CDR3 DNA reads TGCAGCGTTGAAGAGGGGACGGACCCGCAGTTCTTC.

CDR3 protein: CASDQGRTQYF. The DNA of the CDR3 is TGTGCCAGCGACCAGGGGCGGACGCAGTATTTT. The rearrangement joins TRBV28 to TRBJ2-3, with a weak D call TRBD1 (6 bases). V was pared by 8 bases and J by 9 bases, with 12 bases between. Germline lookup yields CDR1 MDHEN and CDR2 SYDVKM. This CDR3 comprises 11 residues.

CDR3 loop: CAWSVDSHYFGGYTF. The DNA of the CDR3 is TGTGCCTGGAGTGTAGACAGCCACTATTTCGGTGGCTACACCTTC. The chain joins TRBV30 to TRBJ1-2; D is possibly TRBD1 (5 bases). The CDR3 runs 15 residues. Per the germline V gene, CDR1 is GTSNPN and CDR2 is SVGIG (reference sequence). V lost 0 bases, J lost 7 bases, and 18 bases lay in between.

V gene TRBV2 combines with J gene TRBJ2-7; TRBD1 matches at 9 bases. Losses at the gene ends were 4 bases for V and 5 bases for J; bases not matched to a gene: 12. Germline lookup yields CDR1 SNHLY and CDR2 FYNNEI. The CDR3 totals 16 residues. The CDR3 bases are TGTGCCAGCAGTGCCTGGGATAGGACAGGGGTAGACGAGCAGTACTTC. The encoded protein is CASSAWDRTGVDEQYF.

This chain uses TRBV29-1 with TRBJ2-5, with D possibly matching TRBD2 (5 bases). CDR1 is SQVTM and CDR2 is ANQGSEA in the germline V gene. Trimming stripped 6 bases from V and 0 bases from J, with 14 bases between. The CDR3 length is 14 residues. CDR3 loop: CSVTPGYYQETQYF. CDR3 coding DNA: TGCAGCGTCACCCCGGGATATTACCAAGAGACCCAGTACTTC.

This clone was picked up a small number of times. The gene calls are TRBV7-9 and TRBJ2-1, with TRBD2 matching over 12 bases. CDR3 size: 18 residues. J was trimmed by 6 bases and V by 7 bases; bases with no gene match: 16. The germline V gene encodes CDR1 SEHNR and CDR2 FQNEAQ (reference sequence). The CDR3 bases are TGTGCCAGCATCCTAGCGGGAGGGCCTAGGGTCGATGCCAATGAGCAGTTCTTC. Translating gives CASILAGGPRVDANEQFF.

J is TRBJ2-7 and V is TRBV4-1, with D unresolved. CDR3 size: 14 residues. The V gene lost 0 bases and the J gene lost 7 bases, with 13 bases spanning the gap. From germline, CDR1 is MGHRA and CDR2 YSYEKL. The CDR3 DNA reads as TGCGCCAGCAGCCAAGAGCGTGCGAGTTTAGAGCAGTACTTC. Translation gives CASSQERASLEQYF.

The chain is built from TRBV15 and TRBJ1-4; 7 bases match TRBD1. Looked up from germline, CDR1 is LNHNV and CDR2 is YYDKDF (reference sequence). The CDR3 sequence is 18 residues long. V dropped 2 bases and J dropped 3; count of bases not matched to a gene: 12. The CDR3 loop reads CATSRYGQAGDPNEKLFF. The CDR3 bases are TGTGCCACCAGCAGATACGGACAGGCGGGAGATCCTAATGAAAAACTGTTTTTT.

The rearrangement uses TRBV25-1 and TRBJ2-1; the match to TRBD1 covers 7 bases. CDR1 is MGHDK and CDR2 is SYGVNS in the germline V gene. The CDR3 totals 16 residues. V lost 5 bases and J lost 8; bases outside the gene matches: 15. CDR3 in amino acids: CASSPVTGKKVYEQFF. CDR3 nucleotide sequence: TGTGCCAGCAGTCCCGTGACAGGGAAAAAAGTCTATGAGCAGTTCTTC.

The chain couples TRBV7-2 to TRBJ1-2, with D tentatively TRBD1 (5 bases). The V gene's germline CDR1 is SGHTA and CDR2 FQGNSA. The CDR3 loop spans 14 amino acids. V was cut by 3 bases and J by 6 bases, with 14 bases left in between. CDR3 loop: CASSFQQARDGYTF. The CDR3 DNA reads TGTGCCAGCAGCTTTCAACAGGCCAGGGATGGCTACACCTTC.

The chain links TRBV13 to TRBJ2-2; D is tentatively TRBD1 or TRBD2 (6 bases each). The CDR3 consists of 15 residues. With 2 bases removed from V and 2 bases from J, the gap between germline ends came to 9 bases. The germline CDR1 and CDR2 sequences are PRHDT and FYEKMQ (reference sequence). The CDR3 sequence is CASSLRGANTGELFF. CDR3 DNA: TGTGCCAGCAGCTTAAGGGGGGCCAACACCGGGGAGCTGTTTTTT.

The chain recombines TRBV5-4 with TRBJ2-1, with 7 bases matching TRBD2. Germline CDR1 SGHNT, CDR2 YYREEE (reference sequence). The CDR3 runs to 15 residues. Unmatched junction bases numbered 7, after V lost 2 bases and J lost 5 bases. CDR3 nucleotides: TGTGCCAGCAGCTTTGAGGGGACTACTAACAATGAGCAGTTCTTC. Its protein is CASSFEGTTNNEQFF.

The chain employs TRBV7-2 and TRBJ1-6; unclear D gene. CDR1 SGHTA and CDR2 FQGNSA come from the germline V gene. V dropped 5 bases and J dropped 7 bases, with 9 bases sitting between them. CDR3 length: 13 amino acids. The CDR3 region has the DNA TGTGCCAGCAGCGAACTCCTAAATTCACCCCTCCACTTT. It translates to CASSELLNSPLHF. Based on the CDR3 plus reference TRBV7-2 and TRBJ1-6, the full variable domain is GAGVSQSPSNKVTEKGKDVELRCDPISGHTALYWYRQSLGQGLEFLIYFQGNSAPDKSGLPSDRFSAERTGGSVSTLTIQRTQQEDSAVYLCASSELLNSPLHFGNGTRLTVT.

The chain recombines TRBV6-1 with TRBJ2-1; 10 bases map to TRBD2. The germline gives CDR1 MNHNS, CDR2 SASEGT. Trimming cost V 4 bases and J 5 bases; bases outside gene matches: 11. The CDR3 extends over 17 amino acids. As DNA, the CDR3 is TGTGCCAGCAGTGGCTCGGGGACTAGCGACAGGGACAATGAGCAGTTCTTC. Translation: CASSGSGTSDRDNEQFF.

This chain joins TRBV7-9 and TRBJ2-7, with D unclear. V lost 1 base and J lost 6, with 10 bases in between. Germline V CDR1 and CDR2: SEHNR, FQNEAQ (reference sequence). The CDR3 is 13 residues long. The CDR3 protein is CASSLDGAAEQYF. For the CDR3, the DNA is TGTGCCAGCAGCTTAGACGGAGCAGCCGAGCAGTACTTC.